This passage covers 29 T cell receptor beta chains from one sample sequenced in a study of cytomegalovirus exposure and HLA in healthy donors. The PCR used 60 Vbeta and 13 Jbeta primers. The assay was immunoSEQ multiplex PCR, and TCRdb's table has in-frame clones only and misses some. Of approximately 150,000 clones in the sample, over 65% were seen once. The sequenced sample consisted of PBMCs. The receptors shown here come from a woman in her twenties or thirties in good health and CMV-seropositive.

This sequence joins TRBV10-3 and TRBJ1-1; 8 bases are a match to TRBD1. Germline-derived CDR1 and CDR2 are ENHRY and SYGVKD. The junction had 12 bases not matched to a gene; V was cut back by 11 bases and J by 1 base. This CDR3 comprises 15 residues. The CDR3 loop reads CAARVPGGSNTEAFF. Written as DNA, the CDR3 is TGTGCCGCGAGGGTTCCAGGGGGCTCGAACACTGAAGCTTTCTTT.

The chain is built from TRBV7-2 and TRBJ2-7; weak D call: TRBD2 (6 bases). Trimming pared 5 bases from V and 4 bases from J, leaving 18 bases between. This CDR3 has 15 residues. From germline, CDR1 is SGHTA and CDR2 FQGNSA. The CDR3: CASSPRLGWSYEQYF. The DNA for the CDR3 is TGTGCCAGCAGCCCCAGACTAGGCTGGTCGTACGAGCAGTACTTC.

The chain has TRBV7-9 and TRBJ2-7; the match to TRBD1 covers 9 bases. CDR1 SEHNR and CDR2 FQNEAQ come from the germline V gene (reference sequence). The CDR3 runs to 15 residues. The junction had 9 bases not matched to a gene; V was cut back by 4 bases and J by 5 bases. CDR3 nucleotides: TGTGCCAGCAGCTCGTCCCGGGACAGGGCCGACGAGCAGTACTTC. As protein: CASSSSRDRADEQYF.

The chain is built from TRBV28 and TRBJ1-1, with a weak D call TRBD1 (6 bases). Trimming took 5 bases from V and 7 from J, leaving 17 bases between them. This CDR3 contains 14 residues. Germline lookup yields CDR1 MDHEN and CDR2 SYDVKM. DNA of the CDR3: TGTGCCAGCAGTCCTAACAGGGAGGGGTTTGAAGCTTTCTTT. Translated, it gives CASSPNREGFEAFF.

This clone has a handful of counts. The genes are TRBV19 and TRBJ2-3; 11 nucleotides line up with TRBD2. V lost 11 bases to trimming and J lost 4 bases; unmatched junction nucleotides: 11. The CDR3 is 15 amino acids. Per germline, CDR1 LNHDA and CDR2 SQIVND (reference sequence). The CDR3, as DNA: TGTGCCGTGAGTACAGGGACTAGCGGCTCAGATACGCAGTATTTT. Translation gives CAVSTGTSGSDTQYF.

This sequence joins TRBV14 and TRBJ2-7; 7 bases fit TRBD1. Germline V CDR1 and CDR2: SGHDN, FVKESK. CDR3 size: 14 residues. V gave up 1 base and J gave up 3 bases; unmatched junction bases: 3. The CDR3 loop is CASSQVQGLYEQYF. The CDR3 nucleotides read TGTGCCAGCAGCCAAGTACAGGGGCTCTACGAGCAGTACTTC. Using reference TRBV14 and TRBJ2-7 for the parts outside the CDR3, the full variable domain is EAGVTQFPSHSVIEKGQTVTLRCDPISGHDNLYWYRRVMGKEIKFLLHFVKESKQDESGMPNNRFLAERTGGTYSTLKVQPAELEDSGVYFCASSQVQGLYEQYFGPGTRLTVT.

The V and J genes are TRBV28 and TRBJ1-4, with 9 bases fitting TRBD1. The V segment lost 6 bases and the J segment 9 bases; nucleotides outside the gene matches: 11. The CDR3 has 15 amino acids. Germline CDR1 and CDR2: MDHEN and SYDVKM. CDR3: CASSPPGQGSKKLFF. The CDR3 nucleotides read TGTGCCAGCAGCCCCCCGGGACAGGGCTCGAAAAAACTGTTTTTT.

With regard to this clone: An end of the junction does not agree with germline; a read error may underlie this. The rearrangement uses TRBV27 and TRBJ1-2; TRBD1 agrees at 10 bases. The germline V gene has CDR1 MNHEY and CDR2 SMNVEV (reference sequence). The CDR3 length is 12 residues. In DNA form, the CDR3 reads TGTGCCAGCAGTGCCCGGACAGGGGGATGGCTCTTC. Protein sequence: CASSARTGGWLF.

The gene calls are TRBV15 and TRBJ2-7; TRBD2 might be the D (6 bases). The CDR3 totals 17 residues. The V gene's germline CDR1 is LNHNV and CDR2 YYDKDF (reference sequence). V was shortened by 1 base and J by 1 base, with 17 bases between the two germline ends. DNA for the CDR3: TGTGCCACCAGCAGAGTCCCCGGAGGGCCCAGGTCCTACGAGCAGTACTTC. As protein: CATSRVPGGPRSYEQYF. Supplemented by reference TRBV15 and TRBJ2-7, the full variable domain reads DAMVIQNPRYQVTQFGKPVTLSCSQTLNHNVMYWYQQKSSQAPKLLFHYYDKDFNNEADTPDNFQSRRPNTSFCFLDIRSPGLGDTAMYLCATSRVPGGPRSYEQYFGPGTRLTVT.

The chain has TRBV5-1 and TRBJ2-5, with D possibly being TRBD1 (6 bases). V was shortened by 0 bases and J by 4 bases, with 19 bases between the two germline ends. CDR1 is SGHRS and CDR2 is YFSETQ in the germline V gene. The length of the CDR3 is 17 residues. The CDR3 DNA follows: TGCGCCAGCAGCTTGGGTTTACAGGTCCTACAGGGAGAGACCCAGTACTTC. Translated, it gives CASSLGLQVLQGETQYF. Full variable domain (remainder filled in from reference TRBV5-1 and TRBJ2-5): KAGVTQTPRYLIKTRGQQVTLSCSPISGHRSVSWYQQTPGQGLQFLFEYFSETQRNKGNFPGRFSGRQFSNSRSEMNVSTLELGDSALYLCASSLGLQVLQGETQYFGPGTRLLVL.

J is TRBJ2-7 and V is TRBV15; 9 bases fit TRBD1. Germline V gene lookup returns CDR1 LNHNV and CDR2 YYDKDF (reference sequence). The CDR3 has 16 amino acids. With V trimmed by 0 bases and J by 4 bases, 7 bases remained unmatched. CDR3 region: CATSRDSDRGWYEQYF. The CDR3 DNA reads TGTGCCACCAGCAGAGATTCCGACAGGGGGTGGTACGAGCAGTACTTC.

CDR3 sequence (DNA): TGTGCCAGCTCACCTCAGGGGGCGAAGGGCTACACCTTC. Its protein is CASSPQGAKGYTF. J is TRBJ1-2 and V is TRBV18; 8 bases fit TRBD1. J gave up 8 bases and V 3 bases, and 5 bases lay outside the gene matches. The CDR3 is made up of 13 amino acids. Per the germline V gene, CDR1 is KGHSH and CDR2 is LQKENI.

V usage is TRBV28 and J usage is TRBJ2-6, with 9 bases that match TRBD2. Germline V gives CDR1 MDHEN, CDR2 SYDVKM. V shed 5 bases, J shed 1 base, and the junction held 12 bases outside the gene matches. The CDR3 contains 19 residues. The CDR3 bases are TGTGCCAGCAGTATACAAGTAGCGGGAGCGCTGTCTGGGGCCAACGTCCTGACTTTC. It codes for CASSIQVAGALSGANVLTF.

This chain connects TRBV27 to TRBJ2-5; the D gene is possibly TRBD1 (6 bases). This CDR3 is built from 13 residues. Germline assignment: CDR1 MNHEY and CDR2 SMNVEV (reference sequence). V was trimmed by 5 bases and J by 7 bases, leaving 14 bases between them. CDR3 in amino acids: CASSRTVQGTQYF. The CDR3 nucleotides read TGTGCCAGCAGTCGGACAGTCCAGGGGACCCAGTACTTC.

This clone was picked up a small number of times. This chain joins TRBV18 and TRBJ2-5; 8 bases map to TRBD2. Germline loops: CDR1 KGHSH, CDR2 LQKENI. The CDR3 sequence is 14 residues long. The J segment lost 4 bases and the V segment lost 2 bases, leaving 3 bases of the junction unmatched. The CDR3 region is CASSPSLAGETQYF. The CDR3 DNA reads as TGTGCCAGCTCACCAAGTCTAGCGGGAGAGACCCAGTACTTC.

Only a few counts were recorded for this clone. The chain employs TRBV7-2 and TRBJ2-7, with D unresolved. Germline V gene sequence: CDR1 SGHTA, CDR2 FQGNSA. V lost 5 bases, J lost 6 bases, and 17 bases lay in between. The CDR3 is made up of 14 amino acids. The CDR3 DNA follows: TGTGCCAGCAGCCTCAGTCCTTACGTTGCCGAGCAGTACTTC. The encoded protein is CASSLSPYVAEQYF.

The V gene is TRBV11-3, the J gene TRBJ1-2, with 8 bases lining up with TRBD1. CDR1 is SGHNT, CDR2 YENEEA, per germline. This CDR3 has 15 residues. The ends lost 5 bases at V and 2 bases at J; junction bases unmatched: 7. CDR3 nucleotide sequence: TGTGCCAGCAGCGCCGGGACAGGAAAAAACTATGGCTACACCTTC. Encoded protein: CASSAGTGKNYGYTF.

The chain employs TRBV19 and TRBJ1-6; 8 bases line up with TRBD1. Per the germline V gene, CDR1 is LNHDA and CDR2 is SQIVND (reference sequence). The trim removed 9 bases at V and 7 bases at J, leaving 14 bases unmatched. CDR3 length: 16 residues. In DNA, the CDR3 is TGTGCCAGGGGAGTGGACAGGGTTAGTACCAATTCACCCCTCCACTTT. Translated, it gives CARGVDRVSTNSPLHF.

The CDR3 coding sequence is TGTGCCACACAGGATAGAGATAGTAATAGCAATCAGCCCCAGCATTTT. This encodes CATQDRDSNSNQPQHF. The chain recombines TRBV28 with TRBJ1-5, with D maybe TRBD1 (5 bases). The CDR3 totals 16 residues. The V and J ends lost 10 bases and 0 bases respectively, with 19 bases between them. In germline, CDR1 is MDHEN, CDR2 SYDVKM.

CDR3 nucleotides: TGTGCCAGCAGCTTGCCGACTAGAACAGATACGCAGTATTTT. As protein: CASSLPTRTDTQYF. This chain joins TRBV7-8 and TRBJ2-3; D may be TRBD2 (6 bases). V dropped 3 bases and J dropped 3 bases, with 10 bases sitting between them. CDR1 is SGHVS, CDR2 FQNEAQ, per germline. The CDR3 is 14 amino acids.

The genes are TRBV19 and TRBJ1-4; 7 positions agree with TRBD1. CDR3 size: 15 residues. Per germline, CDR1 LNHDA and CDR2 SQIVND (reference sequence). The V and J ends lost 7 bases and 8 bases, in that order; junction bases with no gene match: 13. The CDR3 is CASTSSTGRREKLFF. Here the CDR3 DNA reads TGTGCCAGTACTTCCTCGACAGGGAGGCGCGAAAAACTGTTTTTT.

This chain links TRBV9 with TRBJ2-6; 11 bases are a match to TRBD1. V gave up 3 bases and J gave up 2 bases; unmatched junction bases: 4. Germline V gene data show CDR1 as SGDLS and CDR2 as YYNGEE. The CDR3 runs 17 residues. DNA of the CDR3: TGTGCCAGCAGCGACCCGGACAGGGGGCCTGGGGCCAACGTCCTGACTTTC. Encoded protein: CASSDPDRGPGANVLTF.

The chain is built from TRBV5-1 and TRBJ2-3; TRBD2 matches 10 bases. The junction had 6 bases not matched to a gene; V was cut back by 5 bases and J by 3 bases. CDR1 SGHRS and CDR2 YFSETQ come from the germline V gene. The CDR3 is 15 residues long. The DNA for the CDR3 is TGCGCCAGCAGAGGAGCGGGAGGGCCAACAGATACGCAGTATTTT. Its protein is CASRGAGGPTDTQYF. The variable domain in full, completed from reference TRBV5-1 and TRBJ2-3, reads KAGVTQTPRYLIKTRGQQVTLSCSPISGHRSVSWYQQTPGQGLQFLFEYFSETQRNKGNFPGRFSGRQFSNSRSEMNVSTLELGDSALYLCASRGAGGPTDTQYFGPGTRLTVL.

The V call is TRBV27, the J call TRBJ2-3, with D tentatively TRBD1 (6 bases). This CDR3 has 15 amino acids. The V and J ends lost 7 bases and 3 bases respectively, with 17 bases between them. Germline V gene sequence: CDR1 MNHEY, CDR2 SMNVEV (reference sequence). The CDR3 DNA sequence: TGTGCCAGCAAACGCCGGGACACTTCGACAGATACGCAGTATTTT. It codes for CASKRRDTSTDTQYF.

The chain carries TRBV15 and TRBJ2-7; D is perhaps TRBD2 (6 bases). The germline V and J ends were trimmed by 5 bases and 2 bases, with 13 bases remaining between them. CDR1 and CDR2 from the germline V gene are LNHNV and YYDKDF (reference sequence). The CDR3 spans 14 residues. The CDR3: CATSSTSQPYEQYF. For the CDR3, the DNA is TGTGCCACCAGCTCGACTAGTCAGCCCTACGAGCAGTACTTC.

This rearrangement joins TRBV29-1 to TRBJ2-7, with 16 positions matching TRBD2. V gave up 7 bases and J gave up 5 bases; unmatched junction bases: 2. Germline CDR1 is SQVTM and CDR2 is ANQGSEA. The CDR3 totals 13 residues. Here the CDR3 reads CSGGLAGGDEQYF. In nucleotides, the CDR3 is TGCAGCGGGGGACTAGCGGGAGGGGACGAGCAGTACTTC.

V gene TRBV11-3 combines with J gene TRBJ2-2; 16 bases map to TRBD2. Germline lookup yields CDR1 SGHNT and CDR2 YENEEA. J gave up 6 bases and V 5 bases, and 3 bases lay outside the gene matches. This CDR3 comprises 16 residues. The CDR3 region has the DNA TGTGCCAGCAGCGCCGGGACTAGCGGGAGGGCCGGGGAGCTGTTTTTT. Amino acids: CASSAGTSGRAGELFF.

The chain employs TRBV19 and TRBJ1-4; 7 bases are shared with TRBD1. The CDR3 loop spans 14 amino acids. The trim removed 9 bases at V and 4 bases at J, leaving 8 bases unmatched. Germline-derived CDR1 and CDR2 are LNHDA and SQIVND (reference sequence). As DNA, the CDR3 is TGTGCCAGCTCCGACAGGGTCTTTAATGAAAAACTGTTTTTT. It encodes CASSDRVFNEKLFF.

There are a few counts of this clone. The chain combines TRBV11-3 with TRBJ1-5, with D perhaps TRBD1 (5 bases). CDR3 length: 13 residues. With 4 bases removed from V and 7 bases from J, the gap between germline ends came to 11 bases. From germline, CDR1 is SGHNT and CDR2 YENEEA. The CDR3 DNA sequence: TGTGCCAGCAGCTCAGGGATTGGACAGCCCCAGCATTTT. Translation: CASSSGIGQPQHF.